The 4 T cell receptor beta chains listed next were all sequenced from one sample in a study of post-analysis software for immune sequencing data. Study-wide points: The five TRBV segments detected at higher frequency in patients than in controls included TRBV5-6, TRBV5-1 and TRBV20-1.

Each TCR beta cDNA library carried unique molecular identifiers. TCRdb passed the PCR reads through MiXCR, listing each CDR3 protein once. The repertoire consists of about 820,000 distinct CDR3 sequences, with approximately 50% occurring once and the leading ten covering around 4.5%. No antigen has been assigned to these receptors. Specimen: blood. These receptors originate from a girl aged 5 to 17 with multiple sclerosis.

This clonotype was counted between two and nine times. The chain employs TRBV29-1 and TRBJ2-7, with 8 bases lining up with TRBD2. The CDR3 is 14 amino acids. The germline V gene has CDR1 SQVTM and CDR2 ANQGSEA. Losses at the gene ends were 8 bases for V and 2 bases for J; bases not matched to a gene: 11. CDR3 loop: CSRPGSGTPYEQYF. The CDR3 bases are TGCAGCCGTCCGGGTAGCGGGACTCCCTACGAGCAGTACTTC.

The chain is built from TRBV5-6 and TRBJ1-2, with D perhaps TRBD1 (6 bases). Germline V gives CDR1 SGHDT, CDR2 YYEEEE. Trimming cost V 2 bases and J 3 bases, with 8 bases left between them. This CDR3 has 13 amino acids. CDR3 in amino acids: CASSFHRDYGYTF. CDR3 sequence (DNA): TGTGCCAGCAGCTTTCACAGGGACTATGGCTACACCTTC.

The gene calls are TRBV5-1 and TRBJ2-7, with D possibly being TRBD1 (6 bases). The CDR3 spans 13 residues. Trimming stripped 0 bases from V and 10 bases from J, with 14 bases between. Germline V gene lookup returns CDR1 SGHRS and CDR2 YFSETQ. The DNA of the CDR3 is TGCGCCAGCAGCTTGGGTTCAGGGGAGATCCAGTACTTC. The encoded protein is CASSLGSGEIQYF.

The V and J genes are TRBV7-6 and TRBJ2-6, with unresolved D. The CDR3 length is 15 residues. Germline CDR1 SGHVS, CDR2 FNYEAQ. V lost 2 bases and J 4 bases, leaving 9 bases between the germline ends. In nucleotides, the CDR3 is TGTGCCAGCAGCTTACGAGTCGGAGGGGCCAACGTCCTGACTTTC. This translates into CASSLRVGGANVLTF.